This T cell receptor (beta chain) stems from a study of cytomegalovirus exposure and HLA in healthy donors. TCRdb's table, derived via immunoSEQ multiplex PCR, lists solely in-frame clones and lacks some. Found here are under 250,000 clones, about 90% of them singletons; the top ten hold more than 10%. The V and J ends lost 3 bases and 4 bases respectively, with 7 bases between them. There are 12 residues in the CDR3. Germline V gives CDR1 MDHEN, CDR2 SYDVKM. Sequencing input: PBMCs. This TCR came from a man younger than 30 in good health and CMV-seropositive. The chain recombines TRBV28 with TRBJ2-7; D not certain. CDR3 in amino acids: CASSFGRYEQYF. CDR3 coding DNA: TGTGCCAGCAGTTTTGGGCGGTACGAGCAGTACTTC.